The next 3 T cell receptor beta chains were all read from a single sample in a study of T cells in Graves' hyperthyroidism and ophthalmopathy. It was RNA transcripts that yielded the amplified TCR beta CDR3 regions. The TCR CDR3 was amplified in a first-round RT-PCR using the HTBI primer set. TCRdb re-called the multiplex PCR reads through MiXCR, storing one row per CDR3 protein. The data contain 600,000 or so distinct CDR3 sequences, around 15% of them seen just once; the ten biggest clones take up 3.8%. The sample was blood. Receptor source: a woman in her thirties with Graves' hyperthyroidism.

This clonotype appeared a single time. This chain connects TRBV19 to TRBJ2-1, with D possibly TRBD2 on 6 matching bases. V gave up 3 bases and J gave up 4 bases, with 10 bases separating them. Per germline, CDR1 LNHDA and CDR2 SQIVND (reference sequence). The length of the CDR3 is 14 residues. The CDR3 reads CASSMGTLYNEQFF. As DNA, the CDR3 is TGTGCCAGTAGTATGGGGACTTTATACAATGAGCAGTTCTTC.

This clonotype was detected many times. The DNA for the CDR3 is TGCAGTGCCGTACTAGCGGGAAGAGTGGAGACCCAGTACTTC. This translates into CSAVLAGRVETQYF. The chain joins TRBV20-1 to TRBJ2-5, with 10 bases fitting TRBD2. The CDR3 covers 14 residues. V gave up 6 bases and J gave up 5 bases; unmatched junction bases: 9. Germline V gene sequence: CDR1 DFQATT, CDR2 SNEGSKA (reference sequence).

This clonotype was observed many times. The J gene is TRBJ2-7, the V gene TRBV28, with 8 bases identical to TRBD1. Germline trimming cut 4 bases from V and 4 bases from J; bases unmatched to any gene: 9. Germline values: CDR1 MDHEN, CDR2 SYDVKM. The CDR3 has 15 residues. CDR3 nucleotides: TGTGCCAGCAGTTACTGGGGACAGGCGATGTACGAGCAGTACTTC. Translated: CASSYWGQAMYEQYF.